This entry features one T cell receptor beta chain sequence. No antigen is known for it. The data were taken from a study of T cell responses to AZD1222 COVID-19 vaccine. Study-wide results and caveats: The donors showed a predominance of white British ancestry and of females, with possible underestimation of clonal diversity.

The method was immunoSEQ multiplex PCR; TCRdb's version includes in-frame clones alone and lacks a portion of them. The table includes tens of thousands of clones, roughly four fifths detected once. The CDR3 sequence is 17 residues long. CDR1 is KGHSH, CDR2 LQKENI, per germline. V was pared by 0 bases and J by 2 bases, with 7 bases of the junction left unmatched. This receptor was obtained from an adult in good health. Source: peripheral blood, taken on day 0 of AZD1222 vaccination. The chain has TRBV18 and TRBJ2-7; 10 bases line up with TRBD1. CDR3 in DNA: TGTGCCAGCTCACCACCTTCGGGACAGGGGAGGACCTACGAGCAGTACTTC. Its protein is CASSPPSGQGRTYEQYF.